The 9 T cell receptor beta chains below come from one sample, sequenced in a study of T cell changes during pregnancy in multiple sclerosis. Libraries were prepared by immunoSEQ multiplex PCR; TCRdb keeps only in-frame clonotypes and omits some of them. The repertoire holds about 89,000 clones, with just under 95% as singletons. The sequencing used peripheral blood, collected in the third trimester of pregnancy. These receptors were obtained from a female donor with multiple sclerosis, enrolled in a pregnancy study.

The chain recombines TRBV2 with TRBJ2-7, with 10 bases that match TRBD2. CDR1 is SNHLY, CDR2 FYNNEI, per germline. This CDR3 region has 18 residues. V trimming: 4 bases; J trimming: 1 base; junction bases outside the gene matches: 13. CDR3 protein: CASSVRIGLAGDSYEQYF. CDR3 nucleotides: TGTGCCAGCAGTGTCCGAATCGGTCTAGCGGGGGATTCCTACGAGCAGTACTTC.

This clone was seen a few times. The V gene is TRBV7-2, the J gene TRBJ2-7; D remains unclear. Germline-derived CDR1 and CDR2 are SGHTA and FQGNSA. The CDR3 runs 13 residues. V was pared by 1 base and J by 3 bases, with 7 bases between. The CDR3 loop reads CASSLGNIYEQYF. CDR3 coding DNA: TGTGCCAGCAGCTTAGGAAACATCTACGAGCAGTACTTC.

The V gene is TRBV10-3, the J gene TRBJ2-7, with TRBD2 as a possible D gene (5 bases). Trimming cost V 3 bases and J 0 bases, with 9 bases left between them. The CDR3 is 14 residues long. CDR1 and CDR2 (germline): ENHRY, SYGVKD. The CDR3 nucleotides read TGTGCCATCAGTGACGGGAAGAGCTCCTACGAGCAGTACTTC. Protein product: CAISDGKSSYEQYF.

This sequence joins TRBV4-3 and TRBJ2-1; D uncertain. Germline lookup yields CDR1 LGHNA and CDR2 YSLEER. V was shortened by 0 bases and J by 5 bases, with 2 bases between the two germline ends. This CDR3 has 12 residues. Here the CDR3 reads CASSQDNNEQFF. The CDR3 DNA reads TGCGCCAGCAGCCAAGATAACAATGAGCAGTTCTTC.

This clone was picked up one time. The rearrangement links TRBV7-6 to TRBJ1-1; perhaps TRBD1 as D (5 bases). The germline V gene has CDR1 SGHVS and CDR2 FNYEAQ. Trimming removed 1 base at V and 1 base at J, with 10 bases between. The CDR3 has 15 residues. The CDR3 coding sequence is TGTGCCAGCAGCTTAGTTTTAGGACAGAACACTGAAGCTTTCTTT. Protein sequence: CASSLVLGQNTEAFF.

The chain joins TRBV5-1 to TRBJ2-4; D perhaps matches TRBD1 (6 bases). This CDR3 spans 15 amino acids. V dropped 3 bases and J dropped 8 bases, with 18 bases sitting between them. Germline V lookup: CDR1 SGHRS, CDR2 YFSETQ. CDR3 in DNA: TGCGCCAGCAGCTCCCCTAGGGGGTTAGGCGACATTCAGTACTTC. Protein product: CASSSPRGLGDIQYF.

The V and J genes are TRBV4-1 and TRBJ1-2; TRBD1 is a possible D gene (5 bases). The ends were cut back, 5 bases at V and 5 bases at J, with 18 bases in the middle. CDR1 and CDR2 (germline): MGHRA, YSYEKL. There are 15 residues in the CDR3. CDR3 DNA sequence: TGCGCCAGCAGCTTATCCTCCGACAGACTTTATGGCTACACCTTC. It translates to CASSLSSDRLYGYTF.

J is TRBJ1-1 and V is TRBV6-4, with D tentatively TRBD1 (5 bases). Trimming shortened V by 4 bases and J by 6 bases, and 15 bases separated the two germline ends. Germline V gene sequence: CDR1 MRHNA, CDR2 SNTAGT. The CDR3 is made up of 14 amino acids. CDR3: CASSALHGGAEAFF. DNA for the CDR3: TGTGCCAGCAGTGCCCTTCACGGGGGGGCTGAAGCTTTCTTT.

This chain uses TRBV27 with TRBJ2-1; a weak D match, TRBD2 (6 bases). This CDR3 is 15 amino acids long. The germline V and J ends were trimmed by 7 bases and 0 bases, with 13 bases remaining between them. CDR1 is MNHEY, CDR2 SMNVEV, per germline (reference sequence). The CDR3 is CASTRGGSSYNEQFF. The DNA of the CDR3 is TGTGCCAGCACGCGGGGCGGTAGCTCCTACAATGAGCAGTTCTTC.